Below are 10 T cell receptor beta chains sequenced from a single sample in a study of early stage breast cancer tumors. Using immunoSEQ multiplex PCR, the repertoire was profiled, and TCRdb retains in-frame clones only, with some absent. The sample has 45,000 to 60,000 clones, approximately 80% seen once; the top ten hold about 1.4%. Material for sequencing was blood. The receptors were gathered from a person aged 50 to 59 with breast cancer.

This rearrangement joins TRBV9 to TRBJ1-2, with 7 bases fitting TRBD1. The CDR3 runs to 15 residues. Trimming took 4 bases from V and 8 from J; bases not matched to a gene: 14. Germline CDR1 reads SGDLS; CDR2 reads YYNGEE. The CDR3 DNA is TGTGCCAGCAGCCCAGGGGGGCGTAACAGGCCGGGCTACACCTTC. Encoded protein: CASSPGGRNRPGYTF.

J is TRBJ2-3 and V is TRBV4-3; D perhaps matches TRBD1 (6 bases). This CDR3 region has 15 residues. Trimming stripped 0 bases from V and 2 bases from J, with 9 bases between. Germline loops: CDR1 LGHNA, CDR2 YSLEER. This CDR3 is CASSQEAGDTDTQYF. The DNA of the CDR3 is TGCGCCAGCAGCCAAGAGGCAGGGGACACAGATACGCAGTATTTT.

V is TRBV28 and J is TRBJ1-5; D may be TRBD1 (6 bases). Between the trimmed V and J ends, which lost 5 bases and 4 bases, there was a span of 12 bases. This CDR3 region has 14 residues. Germline loops: CDR1 MDHEN, CDR2 SYDVKM. CDR3 in amino acids: CASSPQDRNQPQHF. DNA for the CDR3: TGTGCCAGCAGTCCCCAGGACAGAAATCAGCCCCAGCATTTT.

The chain links TRBV7-9 to TRBJ2-5; D remains ambiguous. The germline gives CDR1 SEHNR, CDR2 FQNEAQ (reference sequence). The ends were cut back, 0 bases at V and 5 bases at J, with 7 bases in the middle. The length of the CDR3 is 13 residues. CDR3 protein: CASSLATRETQYF. In nucleotides, the CDR3 is TGTGCCAGCAGCTTAGCGACGAGGGAGACCCAGTACTTC.

The rearrangement uses TRBV28 and TRBJ2-4, with 7 bases fitting TRBD1. Trimming cost V 6 bases and J 0 bases; bases outside gene matches: 5. Germline values: CDR1 MDHEN, CDR2 SYDVKM. CDR3 size: 15 residues. The CDR3 here is CASSRDSIAKNIQYF. The CDR3 DNA is TGTGCCAGCAGCCGGGACAGTATAGCCAAAAACATTCAGTACTTC. The whole variable domain, filled in from reference TRBV28 and TRBJ2-4, reads DVKVTQSSRYLVKRTGEKVFLECVQDMDHENMFWYRQDPGLGLRLIYFSYDVKMKEKGDIPEGYSVSREKKERFSLILESASTNQTSMYLCASSRDSIAKNIQYFGAGTRLSVL.

In DNA, the CDR3 is TGTGCCACCGGGGATGGGAGTAGCACAGATACGCAGTATTTT. It is translated as CATGDGSSTDTQYF. J is TRBJ2-3 and V is TRBV6-5; D may be TRBD2 (5 bases). Trimming pared 10 bases from V and 0 bases from J, leaving 14 bases between. The length of the CDR3 is 14 residues. Germline values: CDR1 MNHEY, CDR2 SVGAGI.

The chain employs TRBV4-3 and TRBJ1-2; D is perhaps TRBD1 (6 bases). Germline CDR1 and CDR2: LGHNA and YSLEER. This CDR3 region has 15 residues. The ends were cut back, 0 bases at V and 4 bases at J, with 12 bases in the middle. In DNA form, the CDR3 reads TGCGCCAGCAGCCAAGATATTAGGGGGGGCTATGGCTACACCTTC. Translation: CASSQDIRGGYGYTF.

The chain carries TRBV20-1 and TRBJ2-7, with D unresolved. Germline CDR1 is DFQATT and CDR2 is SNEGSKA (reference sequence). The CDR3 consists of 11 residues. Deletions cut 1 base from V and 4 bases from J, with 5 bases between. The CDR3 region is CSARALYEQYF. The CDR3 nucleotides are TGCAGTGCTAGAGCACTTTACGAGCAGTACTTC.

The genes are TRBV18 and TRBJ2-5, with TRBD2 matching over 9 bases. With V trimmed by 11 bases and J by 2 bases, 6 bases remained unmatched. CDR1 KGHSH and CDR2 LQKENI come from the germline V gene. The CDR3 spans 13 residues. This CDR3 reads CASETSGQETQYF. The CDR3 DNA reads TGTGCCTCGGAGACTAGCGGACAAGAGACCCAGTACTTC.

This clone was seen once. The chain joins TRBV9 to TRBJ2-5; 7 bases align to TRBD1. Losses at the gene ends were 4 bases for V and 5 bases for J; bases not matched to a gene: 8. The CDR3 is 14 amino acids. Germline V gene lookup returns CDR1 SGDLS and CDR2 YYNGEE. The CDR3 is CASSPSGGEETQYF. The CDR3 DNA reads TGTGCCAGCAGCCCGTCAGGGGGAGAGGAGACCCAGTACTTC.